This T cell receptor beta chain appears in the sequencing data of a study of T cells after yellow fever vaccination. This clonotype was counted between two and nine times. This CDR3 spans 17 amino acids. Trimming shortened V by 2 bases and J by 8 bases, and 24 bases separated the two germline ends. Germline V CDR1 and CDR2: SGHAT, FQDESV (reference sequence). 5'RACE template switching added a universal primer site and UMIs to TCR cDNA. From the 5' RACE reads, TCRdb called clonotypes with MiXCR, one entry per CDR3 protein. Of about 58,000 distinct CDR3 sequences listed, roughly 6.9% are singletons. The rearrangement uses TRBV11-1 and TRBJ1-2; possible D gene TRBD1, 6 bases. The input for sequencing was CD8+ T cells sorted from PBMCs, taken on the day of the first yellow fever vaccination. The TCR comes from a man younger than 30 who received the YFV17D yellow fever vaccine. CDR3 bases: TGTGCCAGCAGCTTAAACGGGGCGCCAACAGGGTTCTTCGGCTACACCTTC. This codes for CASSLNGAPTGFFGYTF.